This T cell receptor (beta chain) was observed in a study of cytomegalovirus exposure and HLA in healthy donors. Whole-study findings and limits: Excluded: some indistinguishable V segments such as TRBV6-2 and TRBV6-3. In an earlier analysis, productive rearrangement rates for most beta V segments clustered near 87% or 30%.

The length of the CDR3 is 17 residues. V was clipped by 4 bases and J by 5 bases; unmatched bases: 15. CDR1 and CDR2 (germline): SGHAT, FQDESV (reference sequence). About this clone: What it binds is unknown.

Amplification used 60 Vbeta primers and 13 Jbeta primers. Some clones are missing from TCRdb's copy, which holds only in-frame ones; the method was immunoSEQ multiplex PCR. The top ten clones hold less than 2.5% of a sample with about 150,000 clones, 80% to 90% of them seen once. This TCR was recovered from a male donor in good health and CMV-seronegative. The sequenced material came from PBMCs. V gene TRBV11-1 combines with J gene TRBJ2-5, with 8 bases matching TRBD1. Written as DNA, the CDR3 is TGTGCCAGCAGCTCAACCACTAGACTGACAGGGGAGGAGACCCAGTACTTC. Its translation is CASSSTTRLTGEETQYF.